This T cell receptor beta chain was retrieved from a study of vaccination and CD4 T cells after COVID-19. Study background: Those taking part got two shots of either the BNT162b2 or the mRNA-1273 vaccine.

An Oncomine TCR Beta short-read assay was used to sequence the DNA from cultured CD4+ T cells. TCRdb re-derived calls from the PCR reads in MiXCR, one entry per CDR3 protein. The sample holds tens of thousands of distinct CDR3 sequences, over 55% seen once. Sample treatment: approximately 9-day PBMC culture with coronavirus spike peptide pools or control peptides (ViraFEST assay). ViraFEST expanded antigen-specific T cells with peptide pools, then sequenced TCRs. After 10 days of culture, CD4+ T cells were negatively selected. Comment on this clonotype: Antigen unknown.

This material consisted of CD4+ T cells from blood, cultured in vitro, taken after SARS-CoV-2 vaccination. This receptor was taken from a human donor who received a COVID-19 vaccine.

CDR3 coding DNA: TGTGCCAGCAGCTTAGATAAGGGTGCAGATACGCAGTATTTT. Translated, it gives CASSLDKGADTQYF. The chain carries TRBV7-2 and TRBJ2-3; D not certain. The V end was cut by 1 base, the J end by 4 bases, with 9 bases between. The CDR3 length is 14 residues. CDR1 is SGHTA and CDR2 is FQGNSA in the germline V gene.